The 21 T cell receptor beta chains below come from one sample, sequenced in a study of blood T cell repertoires in COVID-19 (dated by TCRdb to 2020 to 2021). The library came from the immunoSEQ multiplex PCR assay. Imported from immuneACCESS, the table was reduced by TCRdb to in-frame sequences with V and J called. These copies leave out some clones; in studies compared against another copy, an unresolved V gene accounts for under half, and the cause of the remainder is not known. The sample table records more than 80,000 clones; 87% of these occur just once. Approximately 16% of the sample is in the top ten clones. Sequencing input: peripheral blood. These TCRs come from a woman in her sixties or seventies with COVID-19, enrolled during active disease.

V usage is TRBV6-2 or TRBV6-3 and J usage is TRBJ2-3, with 9 bases aligning to TRBD2. The junction had 6 bases not matched to a gene; V was cut back by 4 bases and J by 4 bases. The CDR3 is made up of 15 amino acids. Germline V gives CDR1 MNHEY, CDR2 SVGEGT. The CDR3 loop is CASSSWRGGSDTQYF. The DNA for the CDR3 is TGTGCCAGCAGTTCCTGGCGGGGGGGCTCAGATACGCAGTATTTT.

This chain connects TRBV12-3 or TRBV12-4 to TRBJ1-2; D gene uncertain. V gave up 5 bases and J gave up 10 bases, with 14 bases separating them. The CDR3 has 12 residues. DNA for the CDR3: TGTGCCAGCAGTCGAGGCACCTGGGTCTACACCTTC. This translates into CASSRGTWVYTF.

A word on this clone: The sample has other DNA sequences that encode this CDR3 too. This chain joins TRBV5-5 and TRBJ1-1; TRBD1 matches 7 bases. Germline-derived CDR1 and CDR2 are SGHKS and YYEKEE (reference sequence). The CDR3 covers 13 residues. The V and J ends lost 1 base and 3 bases, in that order; junction bases with no gene match: 0. The CDR3 protein is CASSLQGDTEAFF. In DNA form, the CDR3 reads TGTGCCAGCAGCTTGCAGGGGGACACTGAAGCTTTCTTT. The entire variable domain, with the rest obtained from reference TRBV5-5 and TRBJ1-1, is as follows: DAGVTQSPTHLIKTRGQQVTLRCSPISGHKSVSWYQQVLGQGPQFIFQYYEKEERGRGNFPDRFSARQFPNYSSELNVNALLLGDSALYLCASSLQGDTEAFFGQGTRLTVV.

The V and J genes are TRBV27 and TRBJ1-6, with TRBD1 matching over 10 bases. The V and J ends lost 5 bases and 9 bases, in that order; junction bases with no gene match: 7. The CDR3 contains 15 residues. Germline V gene sequence: CDR1 MNHEY, CDR2 SMNVEV (reference sequence). This CDR3 is CASSPTGGVSSPLHF. DNA for the CDR3: TGTGCCAGCAGTCCGACAGGGGGCGTAAGTTCACCCCTCCACTTT.

V is TRBV6-1 and J is TRBJ1-5, with D possibly TRBD1 on 5 matching bases. Germline assignment: CDR1 MNHNS and CDR2 SASEGT. V dropped 1 base and J dropped 5 bases, with 12 bases sitting between them. This CDR3 is built from 15 residues. CDR3 loop: CASSEGRVVDQPQHF. The CDR3 DNA sequence: TGTGCCAGCAGTGAAGGCAGGGTCGTTGATCAGCCCCAGCATTTT.

This clone was picked up one time. V is TRBV25-1 and J is TRBJ1-2; D not certain. Per germline, CDR1 MGHDK and CDR2 SYGVNS. CDR3 size: 14 residues. V lost 0 bases and J 5 bases, leaving 10 bases between the germline ends. In DNA, the CDR3 is TGTGCCAGCAGTGAATATCCCCTACGGTATGGCTACACCTTC. Its translation is CASSEYPLRYGYTF.

This clone has only one observation. The chain uses TRBV27 and TRBJ2-1; a possible D gene is TRBD1 (5 bases). The CDR3 length is 14 residues. The germline V gene encodes CDR1 MNHEY and CDR2 SMNVEV (reference sequence). The V and J ends lost 7 bases and 1 base respectively, with 11 bases between them. Written as DNA, the CDR3 is TGTGCCAGCACGGCTTCAGGGTCCTACAATGAGCAGTTCTTC. Translated, it gives CASTASGSYNEQFF.

The V and J genes are TRBV7-9 and TRBJ2-3; D unclear. The CDR3 sequence is 12 residues long. The germline V gene encodes CDR1 SEHNR and CDR2 FQNEAQ (reference sequence). The V end was cut by 2 bases, the J end by 9 bases, with 9 bases between. The CDR3 here is CASSLISETQYF. CDR3 DNA: TGTGCCAGCAGCTTAATAAGCGAAACGCAGTATTTT.

The chain is built from TRBV6-5 and TRBJ1-3; TRBD1 is a possible D gene (5 bases). V lost 7 bases and J 3 bases, leaving 16 bases between the germline ends. This CDR3 has 15 residues. Germline V CDR1 and CDR2: MNHEY, SVGAGI. CDR3 nucleotides: TGTGCCAGCACCGGGAGGGGCGCAATTGGAAACACCATATATTTT. Its protein is CASTGRGAIGNTIYF.

This clone came up a few times. This rearrangement joins TRBV19 to TRBJ1-2; tentatively, D is TRBD1 (5 bases). CDR3 length: 15 residues. Germline CDR1 LNHDA, CDR2 SQIVND (reference sequence). V was clipped by 4 bases and J by 0 bases, with 12 bases between them. CDR3 region: CASSTRVLTNYGYTF. CDR3 bases: TGTGCCAGTAGTACCAGGGTTTTAACTAACTATGGCTACACCTTC.

The chain uses TRBV7-2 and TRBJ1-2, with D unresolved. CDR1 is SGHTA, CDR2 FQGNSA, per germline. The CDR3 totals 13 residues. Deletions cut 1 base from V and 7 bases from J, with 10 bases between. The chain's CDR3 is CASSLGESVGYTF. The CDR3 DNA is TGTGCCAGCAGCTTAGGGGAGTCGGTTGGCTACACCTTC.

This sequence joins TRBV7-2 and TRBJ2-3, with TRBD2 as a possible D gene (5 bases). The CDR3 spans 15 residues. Trimming removed 5 bases at V and 0 bases at J, with 12 bases between. Germline V gene data show CDR1 as SGHTA and CDR2 as FQGNSA. CDR3 region: CASSPSGGSTDTQYF. Here the CDR3 DNA reads TGTGCCAGCAGCCCTTCGGGCGGGAGCACAGATACGCAGTATTTT. The full variable domain, with the rest looked up from reference TRBV7-2 and TRBJ2-3, is GAGVSQSPSNKVTEKGKDVELRCDPISGHTALYWYRQSLGQGLEFLIYFQGNSAPDKSGLPSDRFSAERTGGSVSTLTIQRTQQEDSAVYLCASSPSGGSTDTQYFGPGTRLTVL.

V usage is TRBV7-2 and J usage is TRBJ2-5; D is ambiguous. The CDR3 runs to 14 residues. Germline CDR1 SGHTA, CDR2 FQGNSA. Trimming shortened V by 5 bases and J by 4 bases, and 14 bases separated the two germline ends. In DNA, the CDR3 is TGTGCCAGCAGCCCGAGCCTAGTCTCAGAGACCCAGTACTTC. Amino acid sequence: CASSPSLVSETQYF.

This rearrangement joins TRBV7-2 to TRBJ2-7; D possibly corresponds to TRBD2 (6 bases). Germline-derived CDR1 and CDR2 are SGHTA and FQGNSA. This CDR3 spans 16 amino acids. Between the trimmed V and J ends, which lost 6 bases and 3 bases, there was a span of 21 bases. In nucleotides, the CDR3 is TGTGCCAGCAGGATTACTGGGGACGGGAGAATCTACGAGCAGTACTTC. It translates to CASRITGDGRIYEQYF. The full variable domain, with the rest looked up from reference TRBV7-2 and TRBJ2-7, is GAGVSQSPSNKVTEKGKDVELRCDPISGHTALYWYRQSLGQGLEFLIYFQGNSAPDKSGLPSDRFSAERTGGSVSTLTIQRTQQEDSAVYLCASRITGDGRIYEQYFGPGTRLTVT.

The chain recombines TRBV28 with TRBJ1-5; weak D call: TRBD1 (5 bases). V lost 8 bases and J lost 6, with 20 bases in between. Germline V gene data show CDR1 as MDHEN and CDR2 as SYDVKM. CDR3 length: 15 amino acids. The CDR3 sequence: CASAQGGTAIQPQHF. CDR3 in DNA: TGTGCCAGCGCGCAGGGAGGGACTGCTATTCAGCCCCAGCATTTT.

V and J are TRBV5-1 and TRBJ2-1; 10 bases align to TRBD2. After removal of 0 bases from V and 4 bases from J, the junction contained 1 base not matched to a gene. This CDR3 spans 15 amino acids. Germline V lookup: CDR1 SGHRS, CDR2 YFSETQ. The CDR3 DNA reads as TGCGCCAGCAGCTTGGTAGCGGGGGGATACAATGAGCAGTTCTTC. This sequence encodes CASSLVAGGYNEQFF. Full variable domain (outside the CDR3, taken from reference TRBV5-1 and TRBJ2-1): KAGVTQTPRYLIKTRGQQVTLSCSPISGHRSVSWYQQTPGQGLQFLFEYFSETQRNKGNFPGRFSGRQFSNSRSEMNVSTLELGDSALYLCASSLVAGGYNEQFFGPGTRLTVL.

The CDR3 loop is CASSLAGKNTEAFF. The CDR3 coding sequence is TGTGCCAGCAGCTTGGCAGGGAAGAACACTGAAGCTTTCTTT. The V and J genes are TRBV5-4 and TRBJ1-1, with a possible D match to TRBD1 (5 bases). There are 14 residues in the CDR3. Germline V gives CDR1 SGHNT, CDR2 YYREEE (reference sequence). Trimming pared 0 bases from V and 1 base from J, leaving 7 bases between.

This clone was seen more than once but under ten times. V gene TRBV28 combines with J gene TRBJ2-7; D unclear. Trimming pared 11 bases from V and 2 bases from J, leaving 16 bases between. The CDR3 loop spans 13 amino acids. From germline, CDR1 is MDHEN and CDR2 SYDVKM. CDR3 amino acids: CAANGSGPYEQYF. The CDR3 bases are TGTGCCGCCAACGGATCTGGGCCCTACGAGCAGTACTTC. The variable domain in full, with the rest retrieved from reference TRBV28 and TRBJ2-7, is DVKVTQSSRYLVKRTGEKVFLECVQDMDHENMFWYRQDPGLGLRLIYFSYDVKMKEKGDIPEGYSVSREKKERFSLILESASTNQTSMYLCAANGSGPYEQYFGPGTRLTVT.

V and J are TRBV6-5 and TRBJ2-1; D is perhaps TRBD2 (6 bases). V lost 6 bases and J lost 1, with 13 bases in between. Per the germline V gene, CDR1 is MNHEY and CDR2 is SVGAGI. The CDR3 has 15 amino acids. CDR3: CASSRSGQSYNEQFF. The CDR3 coding sequence is TGTGCCAGCAGCCGCAGCGGGCAGTCCTACAATGAGCAGTTCTTC.

The V call is TRBV13, the J call TRBJ1-6, with 7 positions matching TRBD1. V lost 6 bases to trimming and J lost 10 bases; unmatched junction nucleotides: 9. This CDR3 comprises 14 residues. From germline, CDR1 is PRHDT and CDR2 FYEKMQ (reference sequence). In DNA, the CDR3 is TGTGCCAGCAGTTCGGGACAGTCGCCATCACCCCTCCACTTT. Translated, it gives CASSSGQSPSPLHF. Filled out from reference TRBV13 and TRBJ1-6, the complete variable domain reads AAGVIQSPRHLIKEKRETATLKCYPIPRHDTVYWYQQGPGQDPQFLISFYEKMQSDKGSIPDRFSAQQFSDYHSELNMSSLELGDSALYFCASSSGQSPSPLHFGNGTRLTVT.

The chain has TRBV6-5 and TRBJ1-1; D is ambiguous. Trimming stripped 8 bases from V and 3 bases from J, with 16 bases between. There are 14 residues in the CDR3. Looked up from germline, CDR1 is MNHEY and CDR2 is SVGAGI. DNA for the CDR3: TGTGCCAGCCACCGAGGACTGCTGGACACTGAAGCTTTCTTT. Translation gives CASHRGLLDTEAFF.